The source of this T cell receptor (beta chain) is a study of vaccination effects on CD4 cells after COVID-19. Overall study context: The authors sampled three convalescent patients early and late after vaccination. Study-wide points: Most post-vaccine spike-reactive clones in convalescents were new, not infection-derived.

On this clone itself: Its specificity is unknown.

The method was immunoSEQ multiplex PCR; TCRdb's version includes in-frame clones alone and lacks a portion of them. The sample holds roughly 17,000 clones, under 85% seen once. Prior to sequencing, the ViraFEST assay stimulated PBMC with viral peptide pools, which expanded the antigen-specific CD4+ T cells. The culture ran for under eleven days, and then CD4+ T cells were isolated. A positive SARS-CoV-2 PCR test fell between March and December 2020. Participants received two doses of either the BNT162b2 or mRNA-1273 vaccine. This CDR3 has 15 residues. V lost 1 base, J lost 13 bases, and 12 bases stayed unmatched. The germline V gene encodes CDR1 MGHDK and CDR2 SYGVNS.

V usage is TRBV25-1 and J usage is TRBJ2-1, with 8 bases lining up with TRBD2. The sequencing here drew on CD4+ T cells from PBMCs cultured with SARS-CoV-2 spike peptides, taken after COVID-19 vaccination. The sequence was obtained from a human donor who had a prior SARS-CoV-2 infection. CDR3 sequence: CASSEFGGAIVQQFF. The CDR3 DNA is TGTGCCAGCAGTGAATTCGGGGGGGCTATCGTACAACAGTTCTTC.